The 31 T cell receptor beta chains below all came from one sample that was sequenced in a study of blood T cell repertoires in COVID-19. TCRdb's copy holds only in-frame clones and misses some; the assay was immunoSEQ multiplex PCR. Seen here are about 230,000 clones, about 87% observed once, and the top ten hold about 4%. Source material: PBMCs or T cells enriched from blood (not recorded which). The origin of the receptors is a woman in her 30s who had been exposed to COVID-19.

This rearrangement joins TRBV19 to TRBJ1-3, with no clear D. This CDR3 is 14 amino acids long. Trimming left V 4 bases short and J 0 bases short, with 7 bases between. Germline V CDR1 and CDR2: LNHDA, SQIVND (reference sequence). The CDR3 nucleotides read TGTGCCAGTAGTAGGGCGGGCTCTGGAAACACCATATATTTT. Translation gives CASSRAGSGNTIYF.

This clone came up once. This sequence joins TRBV10-3 and TRBJ2-2; 9 bases are shared with TRBD2. V dropped 3 bases and J dropped 5; count of bases not matched to a gene: 7. Germline CDR1 is ENHRY and CDR2 is SYGVKD. The CDR3 extends over 16 amino acids. CDR3 in DNA: TGTGCCATCAGTGACTTGGGACTAGCAGGGACCGGGGAGCTGTTTTTT. Amino acids: CAISDLGLAGTGELFF.

This chain links TRBV15 with TRBJ2-2; a possible D gene is TRBD2 (5 bases). The V gene's germline CDR1 is LNHNV and CDR2 YYDKDF (reference sequence). The V end lost 3 bases, the J end lost 7 bases, and 15 bases lay between the germline ends. CDR3 length: 15 residues. In DNA, the CDR3 is TGTGCCACCAGCAGGGACTTCCCGGCCCACGGGGAGCTGTTTTTT. It is translated as CATSRDFPAHGELFF.

This chain connects TRBV19 to TRBJ2-3, with 12 bases that match TRBD2. The CDR3 length is 16 residues. Germline trimming cut 1 base from V and 2 bases from J; bases unmatched to any gene: 1. Germline V gene sequence: CDR1 LNHDA, CDR2 SQIVND (reference sequence). The CDR3: CASSIGTSGNTDTQYF. DNA for the CDR3: TGTGCCAGTAGTATAGGGACTAGCGGGAACACAGATACGCAGTATTTT. The variable domain in full, with the rest retrieved from reference TRBV19 and TRBJ2-3, is DGGITQSPKYLFRKEGQNVTLSCEQNLNHDAMYWYRQDPGQGLRLIYYSQIVNDFQKGDIAEGYSVSREKKESFPLTVTSAQKNPTAFYLCASSIGTSGNTDTQYFGPGTRLTVL.

The chain employs TRBV12-3 or TRBV12-4 and TRBJ1-5, with D maybe TRBD1 (6 bases). The CDR3 is made up of 11 amino acids. V was cut by 5 bases and J by 13 bases, with 12 bases left in between. The CDR3 nucleotides read TGTGCCAGCAGTCCCGGACAGATTCAGCATTTT. It encodes CASSPGQIQHF.

The chain uses TRBV11-2 and TRBJ1-2; tentative D call: TRBD1 (6 bases). This CDR3 is 14 amino acids long. V was cut by 5 bases and J by 1 base, with 11 bases left in between. Per the germline V gene, CDR1 is SGHAT and CDR2 is FQNNGV. CDR3 amino acids: CASSPQGHNYGYTF. In DNA, the CDR3 is TGTGCCAGCAGCCCACAGGGTCATAACTATGGCTACACCTTC.

CDR3 in amino acids: CASSIVQGAGELFF. The CDR3, as DNA: TGTGCCAGTAGTATAGTACAGGGGGCCGGGGAGCTGTTTTTT. The chain carries TRBV19 and TRBJ2-2; 8 nucleotides match TRBD1. With V trimmed by 1 base and J by 6 bases, 1 base remained unmatched. Germline values: CDR1 LNHDA, CDR2 SQIVND (reference sequence). This CDR3 has 14 residues.

CDR3 DNA sequence: TGTGCCAGCAGCCGCGGGACAGGGGATGAAAAACTGTTTTTT. Encoded protein: CASSRGTGDEKLFF. The gene calls are TRBV6-5 and TRBJ1-4, with 10 bases identical to TRBD1. V was clipped by 6 bases and J by 6 bases; unmatched bases: 4. The CDR3 consists of 14 residues. Per germline, CDR1 MNHEY and CDR2 SVGAGI.

The chain joins TRBV5-1 to TRBJ2-1; possible D gene TRBD2, 5 bases. From germline, CDR1 is SGHRS and CDR2 YFSETQ. Between the trimmed V and J ends, which lost 1 base and 6 bases, there was a span of 8 bases. This CDR3 is 13 amino acids long. Written as DNA, the CDR3 is TGCGCCAGCAGCTTGAGAGCGGCCAATGAGCAGTTCTTC. It is translated as CASSLRAANEQFF.

The chain recombines TRBV19 with TRBJ2-7, with D maybe TRBD2 (6 bases). V lost 4 bases and J lost 6, with 16 bases in between. The CDR3 runs to 14 residues. CDR1 and CDR2 (germline): LNHDA, SQIVND (reference sequence). CDR3 loop: CASSTSSEISEQYF. The CDR3 coding sequence is TGTGCCAGTAGTACCTCTAGCGAGATCAGCGAGCAGTACTTC. Supplemented by reference TRBV19 and TRBJ2-7, the full variable domain reads DGGITQSPKYLFRKEGQNVTLSCEQNLNHDAMYWYRQDPGQGLRLIYYSQIVNDFQKGDIAEGYSVSREKKESFPLTVTSAQKNPTAFYLCASSTSSEISEQYFGPGTRLTVT.

The rearrangement uses TRBV19 and TRBJ2-2; weak D call: TRBD1 (5 bases). V lost 1 base and J 7 bases, leaving 10 bases between the germline ends. This CDR3 has 14 residues. CDR1 and CDR2 from the germline V gene are LNHDA and SQIVND (reference sequence). This chain's CDR3 is CASSIARVNGELFF. In DNA form, the CDR3 reads TGTGCCAGTAGTATAGCCAGGGTTAACGGGGAGCTGTTTTTT. Supplemented by reference TRBV19 and TRBJ2-2, the full variable domain reads DGGITQSPKYLFRKEGQNVTLSCEQNLNHDAMYWYRQDPGQGLRLIYYSQIVNDFQKGDIAEGYSVSREKKESFPLTVTSAQKNPTAFYLCASSIARVNGELFFGEGSRLTVL.

This rearrangement joins TRBV7-2 to TRBJ1-1; tentatively, D is TRBD1 (6 bases). The germline V gene has CDR1 SGHTA and CDR2 FQGNSA. With 1 base removed from V and 0 bases from J, the gap between germline ends came to 9 bases. CDR3 length: 15 residues. The chain's CDR3 is CASSLEGVMNTEAFF. For the CDR3, the DNA is TGTGCCAGCAGCTTAGAGGGGGTTATGAACACTGAAGCTTTCTTT.

This chain uses TRBV6-4 with TRBJ2-3; 8 bases line up with TRBD2. Looked up from germline, CDR1 is MRHNA and CDR2 is SNTAGT. J gave up 0 bases and V 3 bases, and 2 bases lay outside the gene matches. The CDR3 totals 15 residues. The CDR3 nucleotides are TGTGCCAGCAGTGAGGTAGCGGGAAGCACAGATACGCAGTATTTT. It translates to CASSEVAGSTDTQYF.

About this clone itself: Compared with germline, one end of the junction differs, possibly owing to a read error. The rearrangement uses TRBV3-1 (or the pseudogene TRBV3-2) and TRBJ1-6; no firm D call. The CDR3 contains 13 residues. Per the germline V gene, CDR1 is LGHDT and CDR2 is YNNKEL (reference sequence). The CDR3 nucleotides read TGTGCCAGCAGCCAAGCGGGGAAAGGGAACCACCTTTTC. It translates to CASSQAGKGNHLF.

This chain joins TRBV4-1 and TRBJ1-4; maybe TRBD1 (6 bases). This CDR3 is 17 amino acids long. The V end lost 1 base, the J end lost 7 bases, and 19 bases lay between the germline ends. CDR1 and CDR2 (germline): MGHRA, YSYEKL. The CDR3 loop reads CASSQVGGARGGEKLFF. As DNA, the CDR3 is TGCGCCAGCAGCCAAGTTGGTGGTGCTAGGGGGGGTGAAAAACTGTTTTTT.

A single count supports this clone. The chain recombines TRBV19 with TRBJ2-7; D may be TRBD1 (6 bases). From germline, CDR1 is LNHDA and CDR2 SQIVND (reference sequence). The length of the CDR3 is 15 residues. V dropped 6 bases and J dropped 3 bases, with 18 bases sitting between them. The CDR3 sequence: CASSTSWGQNYEQYF. CDR3 nucleotides: TGTGCCAGTAGCACGTCTTGGGGACAAAACTACGAGCAGTACTTC.

This chain connects TRBV25-1 to TRBJ1-4; D uncertain. Trimming left V 3 bases short and J 2 bases short, with 10 bases between. This CDR3 is built from 15 residues. Per the germline V gene, CDR1 is MGHDK and CDR2 is SYGVNS. In DNA form, the CDR3 reads TGTGCCAGCAGTGACGGCCGGCGGACTAATGAAAAACTGTTTTTT. It translates to CASSDGRRTNEKLFF.

This clone showed up just a few times. This chain uses TRBV18 with TRBJ2-5, with 7 bases identical to TRBD1. The length of the CDR3 is 16 residues. CDR1 and CDR2 from the germline V gene are KGHSH and LQKENI. The V segment lost 3 bases and the J segment 5 bases; nucleotides outside the gene matches: 12. For the CDR3, the DNA is TGTGCCAGCTCACCCCTGACAGGGTCGGCGCGGGAGACCCAGTACTTC. This sequence encodes CASSPLTGSARETQYF.

This chain links TRBV28 with TRBJ2-5, with TRBD2 matching 9 bases. This CDR3 contains 17 residues. The J segment lost 5 bases and the V segment lost 6 bases, leaving 16 bases of the junction unmatched. CDR1 MDHEN and CDR2 SYDVKM come from the germline V gene. CDR3 in DNA: TGTGCCAGCAGCCCGGATCTCTTAGCGGGAGTTTACGAGACCCAGTACTTC. As protein: CASSPDLLAGVYETQYF.

V and J are TRBV2 and TRBJ2-2; the D gene is possibly TRBD1 (5 bases). Germline CDR1 is SNHLY and CDR2 is FYNNEI. The CDR3 covers 16 residues. V shed 8 bases and J shed 4 bases, with 20 bases lying between them. The CDR3 loop reads CASPELFAGSTGELFF. Here the CDR3 DNA reads TGTGCCAGCCCAGAACTGTTTGCAGGGTCCACCGGGGAGCTGTTTTTT.

This chain links TRBV19 with TRBJ2-3; tentative D call: TRBD2 (6 bases). V was shortened by 5 bases and J by 0 bases, with 15 bases between the two germline ends. The germline V gene encodes CDR1 LNHDA and CDR2 SQIVND (reference sequence). The CDR3 totals 16 residues. This CDR3 reads CASSPSGEASTDTQYF. The CDR3 nucleotides read TGTGCCAGTAGTCCCTCGGGAGAAGCAAGCACAGATACGCAGTATTTT.

This CDR3 is CASSLLRTEAFF. In DNA, the CDR3 is TGTGCCAGCAGCTTATTACGGACTGAAGCTTTCTTT. The chain recombines TRBV7-9 with TRBJ1-1; no firm D call. Germline V CDR1 and CDR2: SEHNR, FQNEAQ (reference sequence). The V and J ends lost 2 bases and 5 bases respectively, with 6 bases between them. The CDR3 has 12 residues.

Details on this clone: The junction departs from the called germline gene at one end, perhaps through a read error. This sequence joins TRBV24-1 and TRBJ1-2; D perhaps matches TRBD1 (6 bases). CDR1 and CDR2 (germline): KGHDR, SFDVKD. The CDR3 is made up of 14 amino acids. CDR3 DNA: TGTGCCACCAGTGATTTGCTTCCCAGGGGAGACTCCCACTTC. Its translation is CATSDLLPRGDSHF.

This clone was seen a few times. CDR3 in amino acids: CASSFQGGLRGYTF. CDR3 bases: TGTGCCAGCAGTTTCCAGGGAGGGTTGAGGGGCTACACCTTC. V and J are TRBV6-5 and TRBJ1-2; possibly TRBD1 for D (5 bases). The CDR3 extends over 14 amino acids. Germline assignment: CDR1 MNHEY and CDR2 SVGAGI. With 4 bases removed from V and 8 bases from J, the gap between germline ends came to 17 bases.

This sequence joins TRBV27 and TRBJ2-1; 8 bases agree with TRBD1. The CDR3 loop spans 13 amino acids. Germline V gene data show CDR1 as MNHEY and CDR2 as SMNVEV (reference sequence). V lost 0 bases and J lost 12; bases outside the gene matches: 4. CDR3 DNA sequence: TGTGCCAGCAGTTTATCCACCGGGACAGGGCAGTTCTTC. Encoded protein: CASSLSTGTGQFF.

The rearrangement joins TRBV30 to TRBJ2-7; 7 bases are a match to TRBD1. The ends lost 2 bases at V and 10 bases at J; junction bases unmatched: 8. This CDR3 is built from 12 residues. CDR1 and CDR2 from the germline V gene are GTSNPN and SVGIG (reference sequence). The CDR3 loop reads CAWSPGQVGQYF. Here the CDR3 DNA reads TGTGCCTGGAGTCCCGGACAGGTGGGTCAGTACTTC.

The chain joins TRBV13 to TRBJ2-2; D might be TRBD1 (8 bases). The CDR3 is 22 residues long. Trimming left V 2 bases short and J 1 base short, with 29 bases between. Germline V gene sequence: CDR1 PRHDT, CDR2 FYEKMQ (reference sequence). The CDR3 sequence is CASSLRGQAVNDAGVNTGELFF. The CDR3, as DNA: TGTGCCAGCAGCTTAAGGGGACAGGCTGTTAACGATGCGGGAGTGAACACCGGGGAGCTGTTTTTT.

CDR3 coding DNA: TGCGCCAGCAGCACCTCCCGACTAGCGGGAGCCAAAGATACGCAGTATTTT. It translates to CASSTSRLAGAKDTQYF. The chain carries TRBV4-1 and TRBJ2-3; 12 bases fit TRBD2. The CDR3 is made up of 17 amino acids. Germline loops: CDR1 MGHRA, CDR2 YSYEKL. J lost 5 bases, V lost 5 bases, and 11 bases had no gene match.

The chain carries TRBV29-1 and TRBJ2-3; D perhaps matches TRBD2 (6 bases). This CDR3 spans 15 amino acids. Germline V lookup: CDR1 SQVTM, CDR2 ANQGSEA. The germline V and J ends were trimmed by 7 bases and 2 bases, with 19 bases remaining between them. CDR3 nucleotide sequence: TGCAGCGCCCCAACGCTCGGGGGTCCCACAGATACGCAGTATTTT. This codes for CSAPTLGGPTDTQYF.

The genes are TRBV7-9 and TRBJ2-7; 8 bases align to TRBD1. Looked up from germline, CDR1 is SEHNR and CDR2 is FQNEAQ (reference sequence). CDR3 length: 13 amino acids. The V gene end was trimmed by 5 bases and the J gene end by 3 bases; junction bases not matched to a gene: 3. The CDR3 sequence: CASSPGQGYEQYF. As DNA, the CDR3 is TGTGCCAGCAGCCCCGGACAGGGCTACGAGCAGTACTTC.

The chain employs TRBV24-1 and TRBJ2-2; D gene unclear. From germline, CDR1 is KGHDR and CDR2 SFDVKD. The ends were cut back, 4 bases at V and 8 bases at J, with 10 bases in the middle. This CDR3 spans 13 amino acids. The CDR3: CATSDLPMGELFF. The CDR3 region has the DNA TGTGCCACCAGTGACTTGCCTATGGGGGAGCTGTTTTTT.